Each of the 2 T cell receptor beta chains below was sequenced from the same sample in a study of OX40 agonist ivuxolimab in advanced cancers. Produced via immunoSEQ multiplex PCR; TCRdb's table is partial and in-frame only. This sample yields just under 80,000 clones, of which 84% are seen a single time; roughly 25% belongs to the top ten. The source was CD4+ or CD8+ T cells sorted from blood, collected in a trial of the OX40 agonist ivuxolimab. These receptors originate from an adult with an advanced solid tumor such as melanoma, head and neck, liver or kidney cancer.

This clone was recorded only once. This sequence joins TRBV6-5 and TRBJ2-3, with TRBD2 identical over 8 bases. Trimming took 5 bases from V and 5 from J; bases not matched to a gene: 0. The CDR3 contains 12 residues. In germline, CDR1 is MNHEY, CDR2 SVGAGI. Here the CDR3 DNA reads TGTGCCAGCAGTCTAGCGGGAGATACGCAGTATTTT. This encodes CASSLAGDTQYF.

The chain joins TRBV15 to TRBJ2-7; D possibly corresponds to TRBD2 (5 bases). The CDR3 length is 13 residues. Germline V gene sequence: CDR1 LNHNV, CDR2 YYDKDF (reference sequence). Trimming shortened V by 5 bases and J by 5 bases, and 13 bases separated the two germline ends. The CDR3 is CATSDTFGDEQYF. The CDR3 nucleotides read TGTGCCACCAGCGATACCTTCGGGGACGAGCAGTACTTC.